This TCR beta chain was identified in a study of T cell responses to AZD1222 COVID-19 vaccine. Comment on this clone: The antigen is not known.

Study-level points and caveats: Researchers took repertoire samples only after the peak T cell response had come.

Some clones are missing from TCRdb's copy, which holds only in-frame ones; the method was immunoSEQ multiplex PCR. The sample lists 75,000 to 100,000 clones; approximately 90% were seen once. This CDR3 spans 14 amino acids. With V trimmed by 0 bases and J by 4 bases, 2 bases remained unmatched. Germline V lookup: CDR1 LGHNA, CDR2 YNFKEQ. The receptor was isolated from an adult in good health. Sequences were derived from peripheral blood, sampled on day 0 of AZD1222 vaccination. This chain joins TRBV4-2 and TRBJ1-2; 7 bases agree with TRBD1. CDR3 residues: CASSQDTGVYGYTF. For the CDR3, the DNA is TGTGCCAGCAGCCAAGACACAGGGGTCTATGGCTACACCTTC.